The rows below give T cell receptor beta chains drawn from one sample of a study of T-cell memory formation after mild COVID-19. MiXCR, run by TCRdb on the 5' RACE reads, gives a single entry per CDR3 protein. The profile covers some 45,000 distinct CDR3 sequences, with about 28% appearing a single time and around 45% taken by the ten largest. Sequencing used PBMCs or a T cell subset sorted from them (not recorded which). The receptor source for this set is a man between 18 and 35 years old who had mild COVID-19 (a few samples of this study predate the infection). Cell type and time point are not known. CDR3s include the opening cysteine and the closing phenylalanine or tryptophan. A D gene is named only where the DNA matches it firmly. Expanded clones are given a class, and other clones once, few, many or no size at all.

V gene: TRBV6-1
clone size: few
J gene: TRBJ2-4
D gene: -
CDR3 protein: CASSEMGRWSKNIQYF
CDR3 DNA: TGTGCCAGCAGTGAGATGGGAAGGTGGTCCAAAAACATTCAGTACTTC

V gene: TRBV4-2
clone size: few
J gene: TRBJ2-5
D gene: -
CDR3 protein: CASSQWGHQETQYF
CDR3 DNA: TGTGCCAGCAGCCAATGGGGCCACCAAGAGACCCAGTACTTC

V gene: TRBV15
clone size: -
J gene: TRBJ1-5
D gene: TRBD1
CDR3 protein: CATSRRDRAKPQHF
CDR3 DNA: TGTGCCACCAGCAGGAGGGACAGGGCGAAGCCCCAGCATTTT

V gene: TRBV10-3
clone size: -
J gene: TRBJ2-5
D gene: -
CDR3 protein: CAISGVAEETQYF
CDR3 DNA: TGTGCCATCAGTGGAGTAGCGGAAGAGACCCAGTACTTC

V gene: TRBV30
clone size: few
J gene: TRBJ1-1
D gene: -
CDR3 protein: CAWSDGAEAFF
CDR3 DNA: TGTGCCTGGAGTGACGGGGCGGAAGCTTTCTTT

V gene: TRBV4-1
clone size: few
J gene: TRBJ2-1
D gene: -
CDR3 protein: CASSQLGNEQFF
CDR3 DNA: TGCGCCAGCAGCCAGCTAGGGAATGAGCAGTTCTTC

V gene: TRBV5-1
clone size: once
J gene: TRBJ1-1
D gene: TRBD1
CDR3 protein: CASSHWANRGDTEAFF
CDR3 DNA: TGCGCCAGCAGCCATTGGGCCAACAGGGGGGACACTGAAGCTTTCTTT

V gene: TRBV12-3/TRBV12-4
clone size: -
J gene: TRBJ2-5
D gene: -
CDR3 protein: CASSLPEGETQYF
CDR3 DNA: TGTGCCAGCAGCCTCCCGGAGGGCGAGACCCAGTACTTC

V gene: TRBV10-3
clone size: -
J gene: TRBJ1-2
D gene: TRBD1
CDR3 protein: CAISDSWATGAGYTF
CDR3 DNA: TGTGCCATCAGTGATTCCTGGGCGACAGGGGCAGGCTACACCTTC

V gene: TRBV4-1
clone size: -
J gene: TRBJ2-5
D gene: -
CDR3 protein: CASSHWGEETQYF
CDR3 DNA: TGCGCCAGCAGCCATTGGGGAGAGGAGACCCAGTACTTC

V gene: TRBV5-5
clone size: many
J gene: TRBJ2-3
D gene: -
CDR3 protein: CASRFRDGVVTDTQYF
CDR3 DNA: TGTGCCAGCCGGTTCCGTGATGGGGTAGTCACAGATACGCAGTATTTT

V gene: TRBV3-1
clone size: -
J gene: TRBJ1-1
D gene: -
CDR3 protein: CASSQVTGTGTEAFF
CDR3 DNA: TGTGCCAGCAGCCAAGTCACGGGAACGGGAACTGAAGCTTTCTTT